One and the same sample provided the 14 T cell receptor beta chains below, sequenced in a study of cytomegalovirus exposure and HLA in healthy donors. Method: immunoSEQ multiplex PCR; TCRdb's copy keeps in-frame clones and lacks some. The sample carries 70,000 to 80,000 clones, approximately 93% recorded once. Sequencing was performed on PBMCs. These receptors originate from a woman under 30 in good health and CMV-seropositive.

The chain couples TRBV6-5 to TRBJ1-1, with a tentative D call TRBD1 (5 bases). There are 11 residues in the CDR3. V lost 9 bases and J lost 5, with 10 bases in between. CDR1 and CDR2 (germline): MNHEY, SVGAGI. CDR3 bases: TGTGCCAGTACCCGGGGGACTGAAGCTTTCTTT. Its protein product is CASTRGTEAFF.

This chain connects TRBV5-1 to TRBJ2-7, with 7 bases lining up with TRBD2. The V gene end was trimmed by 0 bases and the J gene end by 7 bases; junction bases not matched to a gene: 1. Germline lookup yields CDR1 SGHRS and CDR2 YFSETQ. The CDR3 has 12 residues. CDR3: CASSLAGGEQYF. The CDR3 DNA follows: TGCGCCAGCAGCTTGGCCGGGGGGGAGCAGTACTTC.

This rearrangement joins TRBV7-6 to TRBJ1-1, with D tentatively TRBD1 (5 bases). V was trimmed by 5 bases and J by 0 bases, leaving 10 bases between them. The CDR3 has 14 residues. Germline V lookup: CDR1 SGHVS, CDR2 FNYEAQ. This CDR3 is CASSAGGLNTEAFF. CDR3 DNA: TGTGCCAGCAGCGCGGGGGGATTGAACACTGAAGCTTTCTTT. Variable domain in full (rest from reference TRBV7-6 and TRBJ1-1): GAGVSQSPRYKVTKRGQDVALRCDPISGHVSLYWYRQALGQGPEFLTYFNYEAQQDKSGLPNDRFSAERPEGSISTLTIQRTEQRDSAMYRCASSAGGLNTEAFFGQGTRLTVV.

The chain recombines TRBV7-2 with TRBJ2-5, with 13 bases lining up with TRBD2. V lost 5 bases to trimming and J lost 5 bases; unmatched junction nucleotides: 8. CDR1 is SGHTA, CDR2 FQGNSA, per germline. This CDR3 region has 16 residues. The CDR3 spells CASSAGGLAGRETQYF. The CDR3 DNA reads TGTGCCAGCAGCGCGGGGGGACTAGCGGGGCGGGAGACCCAGTACTTC.

CDR3 in DNA: TGTGCTAGTGGTTTCACGACCGAAACCCCGGGACTAGCGGGAGTGGACGGCACAGATACGCAGTATTTT. It codes for CASGFTTETPGLAGVDGTDTQYF. This chain links TRBV12-5 with TRBJ2-3, with 14 bases lining up with TRBD2. The J segment lost 1 base and the V segment lost 3 bases, leaving 21 bases of the junction unmatched. The CDR3 loop spans 23 amino acids. The germline CDR1 and CDR2 sequences are LGHNT and FRNRAP.

The CDR3, as DNA: TGTGCCAGCAGCTTAGGGGGGGGAAACACTGAAGCTTTCTTT. It yields the protein CASSLGGGNTEAFF. The chain combines TRBV13 with TRBJ1-1; D may be TRBD1 (5 bases). CDR1 and CDR2 from the germline V gene are PRHDT and FYEKMQ (reference sequence). V lost 0 bases, J lost 2 bases, and 7 bases lay in between. The CDR3 has 14 residues.

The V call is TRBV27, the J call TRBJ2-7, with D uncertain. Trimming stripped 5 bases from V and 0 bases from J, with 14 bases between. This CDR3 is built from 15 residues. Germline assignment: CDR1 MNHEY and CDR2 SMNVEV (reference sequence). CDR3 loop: CASSPRWRLSYEQYF. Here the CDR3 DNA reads TGTGCCAGCAGTCCCCGTTGGCGACTCTCCTACGAGCAGTACTTC.

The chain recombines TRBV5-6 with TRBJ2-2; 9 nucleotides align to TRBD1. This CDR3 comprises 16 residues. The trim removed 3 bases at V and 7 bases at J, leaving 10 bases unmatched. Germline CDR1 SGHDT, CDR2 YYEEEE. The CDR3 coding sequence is TGTGCCAGCAGCTCGTCGGGACAGGGTGTTGGCGGGGAGCTGTTTTTT. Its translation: CASSSSGQGVGGELFF.

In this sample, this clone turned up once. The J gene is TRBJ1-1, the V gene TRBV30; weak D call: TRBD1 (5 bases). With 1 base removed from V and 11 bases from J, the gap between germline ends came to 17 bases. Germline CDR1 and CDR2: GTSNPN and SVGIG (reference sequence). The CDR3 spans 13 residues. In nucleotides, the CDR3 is TGTGCCTGGAGTGCCCCCCGGGGGGAAGTTGCTTTCTTT. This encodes CAWSAPRGEVAFF.

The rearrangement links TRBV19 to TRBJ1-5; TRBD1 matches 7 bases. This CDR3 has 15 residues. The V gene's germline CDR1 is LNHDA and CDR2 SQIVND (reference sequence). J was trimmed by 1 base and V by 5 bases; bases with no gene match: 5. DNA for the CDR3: TGTGCCAGTAGTGTCGGGACAGCAAGCAATCAGCCCCAGCATTTT. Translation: CASSVGTASNQPQHF. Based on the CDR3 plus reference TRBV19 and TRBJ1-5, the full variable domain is DGGITQSPKYLFRKEGQNVTLSCEQNLNHDAMYWYRQDPGQGLRLIYYSQIVNDFQKGDIAEGYSVSREKKESFPLTVTSAQKNPTAFYLCASSVGTASNQPQHFGDGTRLSIL.

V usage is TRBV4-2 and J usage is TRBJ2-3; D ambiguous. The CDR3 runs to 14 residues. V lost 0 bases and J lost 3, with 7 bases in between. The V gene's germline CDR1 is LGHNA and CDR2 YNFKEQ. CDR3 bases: TGTGCCAGCAGCCAAGATAGAGAGACAGATACGCAGTATTTT. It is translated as CASSQDRETDTQYF.

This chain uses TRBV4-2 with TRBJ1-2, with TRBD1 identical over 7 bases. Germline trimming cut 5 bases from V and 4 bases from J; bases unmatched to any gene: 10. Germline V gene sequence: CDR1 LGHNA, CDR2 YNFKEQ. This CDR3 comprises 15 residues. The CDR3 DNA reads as TGTGCCAGCAGCGGACAGGAGGGTTATAGCTATGGCTACACCTTC. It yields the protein CASSGQEGYSYGYTF.

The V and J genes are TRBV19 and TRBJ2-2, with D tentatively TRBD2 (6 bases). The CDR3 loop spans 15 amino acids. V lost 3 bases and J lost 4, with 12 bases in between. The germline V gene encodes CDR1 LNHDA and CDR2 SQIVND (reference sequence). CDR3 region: CASSMPGEVTGELFF. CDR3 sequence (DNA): TGTGCCAGTAGTATGCCCGGGGAGGTCACCGGGGAGCTGTTTTTT.

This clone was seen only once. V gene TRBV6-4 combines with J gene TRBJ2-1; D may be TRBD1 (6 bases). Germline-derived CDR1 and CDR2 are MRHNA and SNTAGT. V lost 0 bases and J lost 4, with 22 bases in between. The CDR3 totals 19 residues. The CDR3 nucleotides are TGTGCCAGCAGTGACTCGAAGTGGGGGCTAAACGACAGATACAATGAGCAGTTCTTC. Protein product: CASSDSKWGLNDRYNEQFF.